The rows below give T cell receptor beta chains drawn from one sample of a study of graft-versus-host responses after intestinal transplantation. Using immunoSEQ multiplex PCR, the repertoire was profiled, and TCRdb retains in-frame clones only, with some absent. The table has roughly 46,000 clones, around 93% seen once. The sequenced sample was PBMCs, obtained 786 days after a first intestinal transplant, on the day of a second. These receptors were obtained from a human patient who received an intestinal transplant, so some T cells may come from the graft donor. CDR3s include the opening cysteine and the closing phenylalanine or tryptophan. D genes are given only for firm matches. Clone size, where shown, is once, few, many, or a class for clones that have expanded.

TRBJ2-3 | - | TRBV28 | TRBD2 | TGTGCCAGCAGTCTACTAGCGGGAGTCAGCACAGATACGCAGTATTTT | CASSLLAGVSTDTQYF
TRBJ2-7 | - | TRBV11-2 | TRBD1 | TGTGCCAGCAGCCTGGGCCAGGGACAGGGGGGAACCTACGAGCAGTACTTC | CASSLGQGQGGTYEQYF
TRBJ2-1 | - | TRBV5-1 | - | TGCGCCAGCAGCTTGGCGGGGGCAGACTACAATGAGCAGTTCTTC | CASSLAGADYNEQFF
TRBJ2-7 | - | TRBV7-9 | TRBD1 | TGTGCCAGCAGCTTAGACAGGGGCTACGAGCAGTACTTC | CASSLDRGYEQYF
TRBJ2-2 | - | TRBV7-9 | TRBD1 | TGTGCCAGCAGGGGACAGGGGTACACCGGGGAGCTGTTTTTT | CASRGQGYTGELFF
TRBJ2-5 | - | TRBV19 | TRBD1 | TGTGCCAGTAGTACCGACAGGGGGCGGCAAGAGACCCAGTACTTC | CASSTDRGRQETQYF
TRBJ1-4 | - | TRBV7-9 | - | TGTGCCAGCAGCTTAGGAGGGACAACTAATGAAAAACTGTTTTTT | CASSLGGTTNEKLFF
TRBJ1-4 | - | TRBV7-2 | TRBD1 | TGTGCCAGCAGCTTCGGACAGGGGACTCCTGAAAAACTGTTTTTT | CASSFGQGTPEKLFF
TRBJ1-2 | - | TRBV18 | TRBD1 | TGTGCCAGCTCACCGGGGACAGGGAGCGAGAACTATGGCTACACCTTC | CASSPGTGSENYGYTF
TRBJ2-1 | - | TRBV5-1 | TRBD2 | TGCGCCAGCAGCTTGGCTGTTAGCGGGACGAATGAGCAGTTCTTC | CASSLAVSGTNEQFF
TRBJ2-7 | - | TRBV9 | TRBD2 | TGTGCCAGCAGCGCAGTAGCGGGAGGTCTCGCCGAGCAGTACTTC | CASSAVAGGLAEQYF
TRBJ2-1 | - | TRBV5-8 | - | TGTGCCAGCAGCTTGGCCGGGCTTAGCGCCATCAATGAGCAGTTCTTC | CASSLAGLSAINEQFF
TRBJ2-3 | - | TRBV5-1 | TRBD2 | TGCGCCAGCAGCTTGGCCAGGTCTAGCGGGAGGGGAGTAGATACGCAGTATTTT | CASSLARSSGRGVDTQYF
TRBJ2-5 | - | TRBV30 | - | TGTGCCTGGAGTCGGGACCAGAAAGAGACCCAGTACTTC | CAWSRDQKETQYF
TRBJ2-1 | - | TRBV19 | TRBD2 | TGTGCCAGCCGGGGGACTAGGGCTTCGTTTGAGCAGTTCTTC | CASRGTRASFEQFF
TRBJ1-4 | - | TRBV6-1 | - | TGTGCCAGCAGTGAGTACTGGTGGAAACTGTTTTTT | CASSEYWWKLFF
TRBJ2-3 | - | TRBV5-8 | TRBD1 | TGTGCCAGCAGCCCAGGGGGTTCCATCACAGATACGCAGTATTTT | CASSPGGSITDTQYF
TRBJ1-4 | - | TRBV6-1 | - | TGTGCCAGCAGTGAAGGCCATATCTTTGCAACTAATGAAAAACTGTTTTTT | CASSEGHIFATNEKLFF
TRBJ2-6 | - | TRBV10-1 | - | TGCGCCAGCTTGGGGGCAGGGAGGTTTGGAGGGGCCAACGTCCTGACTTTC | CASLGAGRFGGANVLTF
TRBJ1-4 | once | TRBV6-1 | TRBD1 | TGTGCCAGCAGTGACGGGACAGCTATTAATGAAAAACTGTTTTTT | CASSDGTAINEKLFF
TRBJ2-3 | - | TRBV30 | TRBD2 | TGTGCCTGGAGTGAAGGGACTAGCGGGCCAGATACGCAGTATTTT | CAWSEGTSGPDTQYF
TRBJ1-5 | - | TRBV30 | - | TGTGCCTGGAGTGTATGGACGGATCAGCCCCAGCATTTT | CAWSVWTDQPQHF
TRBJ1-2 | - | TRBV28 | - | TGTGCCAGTCGGGGAGGAGTCGACGGCTACACCTTC | CASRGGVDGYTF
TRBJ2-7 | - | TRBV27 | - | TGTGCCAGCAGTTTCAACGGGCTCCCTACCTACGAGCAGTACTTC | CASSFNGLPTYEQYF
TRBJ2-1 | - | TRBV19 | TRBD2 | TGTGCCAGTAGTATAGGGACTAGCGGATGGAATGAGCAGTTCTTC | CASSIGTSGWNEQFF
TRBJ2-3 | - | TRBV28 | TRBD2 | TGTGCCAGCAGACAAGCGGGGGCTATGACTAGCACAGATACGCAGTATTTT | CASRQAGAMTSTDTQYF
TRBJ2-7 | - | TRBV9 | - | TGTGCCAGCAGCGCCGGACCGGGCCCCAACTACGAGCAGTACTTC | CASSAGPGPNYEQYF
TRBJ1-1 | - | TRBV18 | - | TGTGCCAGCTCATCGACACTGGAGGACACTGAAGCTTTCTTT | CASSSTLEDTEAFF
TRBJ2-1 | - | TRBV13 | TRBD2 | TGTGCCAACAGCGCCCGACTAGCGGGAGGGCCTAGGAATGAGCAGTTCTTC | CANSARLAGGPRNEQFF
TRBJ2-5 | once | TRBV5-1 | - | TGCGCCAGCAGCGGGATACAGGGATATTCTCAAGAGACCCAGTACTTC | CASSGIQGYSQETQYF
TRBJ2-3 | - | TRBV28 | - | TGTGCCAGCAGTTTACGGAAGCGAGTCCCAGATACGCAGTATTTT | CASSLRKRVPDTQYF
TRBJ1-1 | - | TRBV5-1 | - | TGCGCCAGCAGTCTCGAGGTGGGGAACACTGAAGCTTTCTTT | CASSLEVGNTEAFF
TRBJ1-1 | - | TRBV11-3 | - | TGTGCCAGCAGCTCCACCTCAGGGACGGGGACTGAAGCTTTCTTT | CASSSTSGTGTEAFF
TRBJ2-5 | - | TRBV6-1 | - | TGTGCCAGCGGGCGGGGTGAGACCCAGTACTTC | CASGRGETQYF
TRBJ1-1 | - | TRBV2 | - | TGTGCCAGGACCCGGTTAAACACTGAAGCTTTCTTT | CARTRLNTEAFF
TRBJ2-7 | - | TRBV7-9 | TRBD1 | TGTGCCAGCAGACAGGGGAGAGACGAGCAGTACTTC | CASRQGRDEQYF
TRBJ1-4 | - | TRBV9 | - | TGTGCCAGCAGCGTATCACTATATGAAAAACTGTTTTTT | CASSVSLYEKLFF
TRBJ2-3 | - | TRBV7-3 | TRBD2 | TGTGCCAGCGGCTCTCGACCGGGACTACATACACAGGATACGCAGTATTTT | CASGSRPGLHTQDTQYF
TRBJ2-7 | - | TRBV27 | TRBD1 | TGTGCCAGCAGTTTAAGGGGACAGGGGAGACCCTACGAGCAGTACTTC | CASSLRGQGRPYEQYF
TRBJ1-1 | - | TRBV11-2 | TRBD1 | TGTGCCAGCAGCTCACAGGGGGAGGGGACTGAAGCTTTCTTT | CASSSQGEGTEAFF
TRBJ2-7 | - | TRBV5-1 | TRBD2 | TGCGCCAGCAGCTTGGCCATGTGGCTAGCGGGAGATAACGAGCAGTACTTC | CASSLAMWLAGDNEQYF
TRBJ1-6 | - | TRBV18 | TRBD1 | TGTGCCAGCTCACCGCGAATAGGGGGCGCGGTTCCTTCACCCCTCCACTTT | CASSPRIGGAVPSPLHF
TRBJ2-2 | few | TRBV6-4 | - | TGTGCCAGCAGTGAAAGGGACATCACCGGGGAGCTGTTTTTT | CASSERDITGELFF
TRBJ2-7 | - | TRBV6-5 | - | TGTGCCAGCAGTGCGCAATACGAGCAGTACTTC | CASSAQYEQYF
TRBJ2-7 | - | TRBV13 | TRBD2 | TGTGCCAGCACCTCCCGGACTAGTCGCTACGAGCAGTACTTC | CASTSRTSRYEQYF
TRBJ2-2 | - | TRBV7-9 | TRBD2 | TGTGCCAGCAGCTTAGGGCACGGGACTAGCGGGACCGGGGAGCTGTTTTTT | CASSLGHGTSGTGELFF
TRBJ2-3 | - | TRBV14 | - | TGTGCCAGCAGTCAAGGTCTAGGGACGGATACGCAGTATTTT | CASSQGLGTDTQYF
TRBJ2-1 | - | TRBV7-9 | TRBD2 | TGTGCCAGCAGCCCACGGACTAGCGGGAGGGCCGACAATGAGCAGTTCTTC | CASSPRTSGRADNEQFF
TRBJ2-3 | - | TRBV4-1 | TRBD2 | TGCGCCAGCAGCCAAGATGGCCCTAGCGGGAGGATGGGCACAGATACGCAGTATTTT | CASSQDGPSGRMGTDTQYF
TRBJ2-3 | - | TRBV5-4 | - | TGTGCCGCCTCATCGGAGATCACAGATACGCAGTATTTT | CAASSEITDTQYF
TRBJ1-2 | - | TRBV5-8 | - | TGTGCCAGCAGCTTGATGGGTCAGGGTAGTTTTAGAGGCTACACCTTC | CASSLMGQGSFRGYTF
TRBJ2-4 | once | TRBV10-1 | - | TGCGCCAGCAGTGAGCCGCAGGGCATTCAGTACTTC | CASSEPQGIQYF
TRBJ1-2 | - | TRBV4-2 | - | TGTGCCAGCAGCCAAGATTACAGCTCTTCCTATGGCTACACCTTC | CASSQDYSSSYGYTF
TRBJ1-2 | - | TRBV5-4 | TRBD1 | TGTGCCAGCAGCCAAGGACAGGGGAACTATGGCTACACCTTC | CASSQGQGNYGYTF
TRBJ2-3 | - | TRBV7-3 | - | TGTGCCAGCAGCTTAACTCCAAGTCGCACAGATACGCAGTATTTT | CASSLTPSRTDTQYF
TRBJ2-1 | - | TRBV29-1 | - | TGCAGCGCCCGGGCACTCAGCTACAATGAGCAGTTCTTC | CSARALSYNEQFF
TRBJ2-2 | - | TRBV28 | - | TGTGCCAGCAGTCCCTACACCGGGGAGCTGTTTTTT | CASSPYTGELFF
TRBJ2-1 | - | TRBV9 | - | TGTGCCAGCAGCGTAAATGTTCGTCCGGCCGATGAGCAGTTCTTC | CASSVNVRPADEQFF
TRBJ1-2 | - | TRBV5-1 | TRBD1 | TGCGCCAGCAGCTTGGGACAGGGGTCTGGCTATGGCTACACCTTC | CASSLGQGSGYGYTF